One T cell receptor beta chain is described in this entry. The antigen is not known. This CDR3 spans 13 amino acids. Per germline, CDR1 SQVTM and CDR2 ANQGSEA. The sample comes from a study of T cells expressing NK-cell markers. In the study overall: Repertoire data for TCR beta were derived from sorted T cells (CD3+CD56+NKG2C+, CD3+CD56+NKG2C- and CD3+CD56-NKG2C+). Findings and caveats of the study: Topping the CD3+CD56-NKG2C+ fraction as well were these clonotypes, in a handful of donors. Dominant NKG2C+ clonotypes in five or six donors made up 1.0-7.0% of CD8+ T cells. HCMV specificity was not established for the expanded NKG2C+ T cell clones.

TCRdb reprocessed the 5' RACE reads and reports one entry per CDR3 protein, with no DNA. Recorded for this sample: 200,000 to 300,000 distinct CDR3 sequences. The receptor's source is a man younger than 35 in good health. Sequenced material: blood T cells: a sorted CD56 or NKG2C T cell subset, CD4+ or CD8+ T cells, or bulk PBMC T cells (not recorded which). The chain joins TRBV29-1 to TRBJ2-1; TCRdb returns TRBD1, unconfirmable since there is no DNA. CDR3 loop: CSAGKQLRGEQFF.